One sample yielded the 27 T cell receptor beta chains listed below, sequenced in a study of CD8 T cells in ankylosing spondylitis. TCRdb reanalysed the 5' RACE reads using MiXCR and keeps one entry per CDR3 protein. Among 200,000 to 250,000 distinct CDR3 sequences, approximately 7.6% were seen once, and the ten largest hold about 5%. Sequenced input: blood, either unsorted or a sorted T cell fraction (not recorded which). All receptors derive from a female donor with ankylosing spondylitis or in good health (not recorded which).

In its sample, this clonotype was seen many times. The chain uses TRBV15 and TRBJ2-5; TRBD2 matches at 10 bases. The germline V gene encodes CDR1 LNHNV and CDR2 YYDKDF (reference sequence). CDR3 size: 16 residues. J was trimmed by 5 bases and V by 5 bases; bases with no gene match: 11. Written as DNA, the CDR3 is TGTGCCACCAGCGCCTGGACTAGCGGCCCTATGGAGACCCAGTACTTC. Its translation is CATSAWTSGPMETQYF.

A few counts support this clonotype. The genes are TRBV29-1 and TRBJ2-2, with 10 bases aligning to TRBD2. Trimming removed 7 bases from V and 3 bases from J; junction bases left unmatched: 5. CDR1 is SQVTM and CDR2 is ANQGSEA in the germline V gene. This CDR3 has 14 amino acids. CDR3 bases: TGCAGCGCTAGCGGGAGAGAACACACCGGGGAGCTGTTTTTT. This encodes CSASGREHTGELFF.

Of note for this clonotype: Just one base apart from a much larger clone, this may be a read error. The chain combines TRBV29-1 with TRBJ1-2; 8 nucleotides match TRBD1. Germline V gives CDR1 SQVTM, CDR2 ANQGSEA. This CDR3 is 14 amino acids long. Trimming at V came to 2 bases and at J to 7 bases, leaving 9 bases not matched to a gene. The CDR3 sequence: CSVEKHWDRSGYTF. CDR3 in DNA: TGCAGCGTTGAAAAACACTGGGACAGGTCTGGCTACACCTTC. The whole variable domain, filled in from reference TRBV29-1 and TRBJ1-2, reads SAVISQKPSRDICQRGTSLTIQCQVDSQVTMMFWYRQQPGQSLTLIATANQGSEATYESGFVIDKFPISRPNLTFSTLTVSNMSPEDSSIYLCSVEKHWDRSGYTFGSGTRLTVV.

This clonotype has a count of ten or more. The rearrangement links TRBV7-9 to TRBJ2-1; D remains unclear. The CDR3 extends over 12 amino acids. The V gene lost 5 bases and the J gene lost 10 bases, with 12 bases spanning the gap. Germline loops: CDR1 SEHNR, CDR2 FQNEAQ (reference sequence). The CDR3 nucleotides are TGTGCCAGCAGCAGATCTTGGGAAGAGCAGTTCTTC. Its protein product is CASSRSWEEQFF. Full variable domain (missing parts from reference TRBV7-9 and TRBJ2-1): DTGVSQNPRHKITKRGQNVTFRCDPISEHNRLYWYRQTLGQGPEFLTYFQNEAQLEKSRLLSDRFSAERPKGSFSTLEIQRTEQGDSAMYLCASSRSWEEQFFGPGTRLTVL.

Ten or more counts support this clonotype. CDR3 amino acids: CASSLAGRGGNTIYF. CDR3 nucleotide sequence: TGTGCCAGCAGCTTAGCCGGCAGGGGAGGTAACACCATATATTTT. V usage is TRBV7-6 and J usage is TRBJ1-3, with D tentatively TRBD1 (6 bases). This CDR3 is 15 amino acids long. The germline gives CDR1 SGHVS, CDR2 FNYEAQ. The V end lost 0 bases, the J end lost 7 bases, and 13 bases lay between the germline ends.

This clonotype was detected only a few times. This chain connects TRBV28 to TRBJ2-5; tentative D call: TRBD1 (6 bases). Deletions cut 2 bases from V and 1 base from J, with 8 bases between. CDR3 size: 14 residues. Germline V gene data show CDR1 as MDHEN and CDR2 as SYDVKM. The CDR3: CASSLPDSQETQYF. In nucleotides, the CDR3 is TGTGCCAGCAGTTTACCGGACAGCCAAGAGACCCAGTACTTC.

At least ten counts were recorded for this clonotype. V gene TRBV4-1 combines with J gene TRBJ2-5, with TRBD1 as a possible D gene (6 bases). Trimming shortened V by 3 bases and J by 1 base, and 9 bases separated the two germline ends. This CDR3 has 14 residues. CDR1 MGHRA and CDR2 YSYEKL come from the germline V gene. The CDR3 DNA follows: TGCGCCAGCAGCCACCGGACAGTCCAAGAGACCCAGTACTTC. Its protein is CASSHRTVQETQYF.

This clonotype has ten or more counts. A junction end diverges from the germline sequence, so it may reflect a read error. The V call is TRBV20-1, the J call TRBJ2-1, with a possible D match to TRBD2 (6 bases). This CDR3 spans 15 amino acids. Germline V gives CDR1 DFQATT, CDR2 SNEGSKA (reference sequence). The CDR3 DNA reads as TGCAGTGCTAGAGATCCGGGACTCTCCCACAATGAGCAGTTCTTC. Its protein product is CSARDPGLSHNEQFF.

This clonotype was seen only a few times. Compared with germline, one end of the junction differs, possibly owing to a read error. The J gene is TRBJ1-2, the V gene TRBV3-1; no clear D gene. The CDR3 covers 17 residues. The germline V gene encodes CDR1 LGHDT and CDR2 YNNKEL (reference sequence). This CDR3 is CASTQDIPAGIDYGYTF. The CDR3 nucleotides are TGTGCCAGCACCCAAGATATCCCGGCGGGGATTGACTATGGCTACACCTTC.

This sequence joins TRBV7-2 and TRBJ2-3; TRBD2 matches 10 bases. J gave up 2 bases and V 4 bases, and 3 bases lay outside the gene matches. CDR3 length: 15 amino acids. Germline values: CDR1 SGHTA, CDR2 FQGNSA. As DNA, the CDR3 is TGTGCCAGCAGCTGGACTAGCGGACACACAGATACGCAGTATTTT. It encodes CASSWTSGHTDTQYF. The full variable domain, in which reference TRBV7-2 and TRBJ2-3 provide the parts outside the CDR3, is GAGVSQSPSNKVTEKGKDVELRCDPISGHTALYWYRQSLGQGLEFLIYFQGNSAPDKSGLPSDRFSAERTGGSVSTLTIQRTQQEDSAVYLCASSWTSGHTDTQYFGPGTRLTVL.

This clonotype was picked up many times. The chain combines TRBV20-1 with TRBJ2-5, with TRBD2 as a possible D gene (6 bases). CDR1 and CDR2 (germline): DFQATT, SNEGSKA (reference sequence). CDR3 size: 13 residues. With 6 bases removed from V and 5 bases from J, the gap between germline ends came to 16 bases. Here the CDR3 DNA reads TGCAGTGCCACCTCCCGGGAGCTGGAGACCCAGTACTTC. Amino acids: CSATSRELETQYF.

Worth noting for this clonotype: This sequence may be a read error, since a much larger clone differs from it by one base. This sequence joins TRBV20-1 and TRBJ2-7; TRBD2 might be the D (5 bases). V was pared by 5 bases and J by 4 bases, with 24 bases between. The CDR3 length is 16 residues. The germline V gene encodes CDR1 DFQATT and CDR2 SNEGSKA (reference sequence). The CDR3 DNA sequence: TGCAGTGCTTTCCGAGCGGAGCCTACCGAACCTTACGAGCAGTACTTC. Translating it yields CSAFRAEPTEPYEQYF.

This clonotype appeared many times. The rearrangement links TRBV6-1 to TRBJ1-1, with no clear D. The CDR3 has 14 residues. CDR1 is MNHNS and CDR2 is SASEGT in the germline V gene. The germline V and J ends were trimmed by 7 bases and 1 base, with 13 bases remaining between them. CDR3 loop: CASKPPRANTEAFF. The CDR3 coding sequence is TGTGCCAGCAAACCGCCAAGGGCGAACACTGAAGCTTTCTTT.

Ten or more counts support this clonotype. This chain links TRBV12-3 or TRBV12-4 with TRBJ2-7; no reliable D call. V was pared by 3 bases and J by 3 bases, with 9 bases between. This CDR3 region has 13 residues. This CDR3 reads CASSLSVYYEQYF. The CDR3 DNA sequence: TGTGCCAGCAGTTTGTCGGTCTACTACGAGCAGTACTTC.

This clonotype was detected many times. This rearrangement joins TRBV20-1 to TRBJ2-7; 10 bases map to TRBD2. This CDR3 spans 13 amino acids. The germline V gene has CDR1 DFQATT and CDR2 SNEGSKA (reference sequence). The CDR3 protein is CRAPGTSDYEQYF. The CDR3, as DNA: TGCAGGGCCCCCGGGACTAGCGACTACGAGCAGTACTTC.

This clonotype came up many times. This CDR3 is CSVEDGVLHF. DNA of the CDR3: TGCAGCGTTGAAGACGGGGTTCTCCACTTT. This chain uses TRBV29-1 with TRBJ1-6; no clear D gene. V was cut by 0 bases and J by 16 bases, with 7 bases left in between. CDR3 size: 10 residues. CDR1 is SQVTM and CDR2 is ANQGSEA in the germline V gene. The full variable domain, its missing parts supplied by reference TRBV29-1 and TRBJ1-6, is SAVISQKPSRDICQRGTSLTIQCQVDSQVTMMFWYRQQPGQSLTLIATANQGSEATYESGFVIDKFPISRPNLTFSTLTVSNMSPEDSSIYLCSVEDGVLHFGNGTRLTVT.

In its sample, this clonotype was seen many times. The rearrangement joins TRBV5-1 to TRBJ2-1; a possible D gene is TRBD2 (6 bases). This CDR3 comprises 17 residues. The ends were cut back, 0 bases at V and 3 bases at J, with 16 bases in the middle. Germline CDR1 SGHRS, CDR2 YFSETQ. This CDR3 is CASSLGEAIHFYNEQFF. The CDR3 DNA follows: TGCGCCAGCAGCTTGGGGGAGGCCATACACTTCTACAATGAGCAGTTCTTC. The whole variable domain, remainder taken from reference TRBV5-1 and TRBJ2-1, is KAGVTQTPRYLIKTRGQQVTLSCSPISGHRSVSWYQQTPGQGLQFLFEYFSETQRNKGNFPGRFSGRQFSNSRSEMNVSTLELGDSALYLCASSLGEAIHFYNEQFFGPGTRLTVL.

This clonotype was recorded at least ten times. This rearrangement joins TRBV7-8 to TRBJ2-1; 9 nucleotides agree with TRBD2. V trimming: 3 bases; J trimming: 0 bases; junction bases outside the gene matches: 3. The CDR3 has 16 amino acids. Germline V gene sequence: CDR1 SGHVS, CDR2 FQNEAQ. The CDR3 is CASSFGSGSSYNEQFF. The CDR3 nucleotides are TGTGCCAGCAGCTTTGGTAGCGGGAGCTCCTACAATGAGCAGTTCTTC.

This clonotype was recorded many times. CDR3: CASSGQNYGYTF. DNA of the CDR3: TGTGCCAGCAGTGGACAGAACTATGGCTACACCTTC. V and J are TRBV2 and TRBJ1-2; possible D gene TRBD1, 5 bases. Looked up from germline, CDR1 is SNHLY and CDR2 is FYNNEI. The CDR3 loop spans 12 amino acids. V lost 4 bases to trimming and J lost 2 bases, with 5 bases between them.

This clonotype was seen a handful of times. V and J are TRBV7-3 and TRBJ1-1; D is undetermined. CDR1 SGHTA and CDR2 FQGTGA come from the germline V gene. The CDR3 covers 16 residues. The germline V and J ends were trimmed by 5 bases and 0 bases, with 16 bases remaining between them. For the CDR3, the DNA is TGTGCCAGCAGCCAGGCCCCCCCGGGAATGAACACTGAAGCTTTCTTT. Amino acid sequence: CASSQAPPGMNTEAFF.

The chain carries TRBV4-2 and TRBJ2-5; D gene unclear. This CDR3 region has 16 residues. Germline V gene sequence: CDR1 LGHNA, CDR2 YNFKEQ. Trimming took 0 bases from V and 1 from J, leaving 12 bases between them. The CDR3 nucleotides are TGTGCCAGCAGCCAAGATAATAGGCTGGTCCAAGAGACCCAGTACTTC. Protein: CASSQDNRLVQETQYF.

This clonotype was counted at least ten times. The chain has TRBV15 and TRBJ2-7; the D gene is possibly TRBD1 (5 bases). Trimming shortened V by 0 bases and J by 0 bases, and 6 bases separated the two germline ends. The CDR3 length is 14 residues. Germline lookup yields CDR1 LNHNV and CDR2 YYDKDF (reference sequence). The CDR3 is CATSRDQGSYEQYF. The CDR3 region has the DNA TGTGCCACCAGCAGAGACCAGGGCTCCTACGAGCAGTACTTC.

The chain combines TRBV5-1 with TRBJ1-3, with a weak D call TRBD1 (6 bases). The CDR3 has 15 residues. Germline loops: CDR1 SGHRS, CDR2 YFSETQ. V was cut by 4 bases and J by 9 bases, with 20 bases left in between. This CDR3 is CASSPDQGLRSTIYF. The CDR3 DNA is TGCGCCAGCAGCCCGGATCAGGGGTTAAGATCCACCATATATTTT.

The sample holds a few counts of this clonotype. V usage is TRBV11-1 and J usage is TRBJ2-6; either TRBD1 or TRBD2 may supply D (5 bases each). This CDR3 region has 19 residues. Germline-derived CDR1 and CDR2 are SGHAT and FQDESV (reference sequence). Trimming stripped 1 base from V and 0 bases from J, with 16 bases between. CDR3 DNA: TGTGCCAGCAGCTTAGAGTGGGAGACAGCCAGCTCTGGGGCCAACGTCCTGACTTTC. As protein: CASSLEWETASSGANVLTF.

This clonotype came up many times. V gene TRBV4-2 combines with J gene TRBJ2-5; TRBD2 matches at 7 bases. The CDR3 has 16 amino acids. CDR1 is LGHNA, CDR2 YNFKEQ, per germline. J gave up 2 bases and V 4 bases, and 10 bases lay outside the gene matches. The CDR3 DNA reads as TGTGCCAGCAGCCGGTGGCTAGCGGCAAGTCAAGAGACCCAGTACTTC. Protein product: CASSRWLAASQETQYF.

This clonotype was counted ten times or more. The chain combines TRBV7-2 with TRBJ2-3; no clear D gene. Looked up from germline, CDR1 is SGHTA and CDR2 is FQGNSA. This CDR3 has 13 amino acids. V shed 5 bases and J shed 4 bases, with 10 bases lying between them. The CDR3 sequence: CASSRDRPDTQYF. Written as DNA, the CDR3 is TGTGCCAGCAGCAGGGATAGGCCAGATACGCAGTATTTT.

Many counts were recorded for this clonotype. The chain's CDR3 is CASSQGPTGAATNEKLFF. In nucleotides, the CDR3 is TGCGCCAGCAGCCAAGGACCCACAGGGGCCGCAACTAATGAAAAACTGTTTTTT. The chain employs TRBV4-3 and TRBJ1-4; 7 positions agree with TRBD1. CDR3 length: 18 amino acids. V dropped 1 base and J dropped 0; count of bases not matched to a gene: 8. CDR1 and CDR2 from the germline V gene are LGHNA and YSLEER.